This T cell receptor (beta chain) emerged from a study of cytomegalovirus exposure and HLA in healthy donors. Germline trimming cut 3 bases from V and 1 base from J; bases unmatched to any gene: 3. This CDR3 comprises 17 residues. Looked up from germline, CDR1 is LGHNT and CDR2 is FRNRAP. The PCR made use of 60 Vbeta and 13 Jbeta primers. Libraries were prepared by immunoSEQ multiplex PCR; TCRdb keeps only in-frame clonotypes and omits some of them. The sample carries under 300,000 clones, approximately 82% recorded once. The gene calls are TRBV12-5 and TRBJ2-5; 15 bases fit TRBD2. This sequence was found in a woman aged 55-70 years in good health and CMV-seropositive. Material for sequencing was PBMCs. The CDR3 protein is CASGLGLAGGSQETQYF. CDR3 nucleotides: TGTGCTAGTGGTTTAGGACTAGCGGGAGGGTCCCAAGAGACCCAGTACTTC.